This T cell receptor beta chain was observed in a study of shared clonotypes between healthy human individuals. Findings and caveats of the study: The represented genetic and exposure-history diversity was limited by the small number of donors. The sharing of 4.5% to 6.5% of naive CD4 clonotypes was seen across a handful of donors. Clonotypes which were not shared had lower generation probabilities than clonotypes that all four donors shared.

The length of the CDR3 is 15 residues. V was trimmed by 4 bases and J by 2 bases, leaving 14 bases between them. Germline assignment: CDR1 SGHTA and CDR2 FQGTGA. With respect to this clone: Its specificity is not known.

CD4+ cells yielded CD45RA+ naive and CD45RA-negative memory subsets. Here immunoSEQ multiplex PCR was the method, and the copy in TCRdb shows in-frame clones only, minus some. This table has roughly 2.2 million clones, approximately 90% appearing once. The sequencing sample was made of naive CD4+ T cells from PBMCs. Subset here: CD45RA+ positively selected. The receptor was derived from a man aged 18 to 35 in good health. Some clones in this sample may be carry-over from other donors' samples. This chain joins TRBV7-3 and TRBJ1-2; D not resolved. For the CDR3, the DNA is TGTGCCAGCAGCTCGGAGGGAACAGTAAACTATGGCTACACCTTC. Translated, it gives CASSSEGTVNYGYTF. The variable domain in full, with the rest retrieved from reference TRBV7-3 and TRBJ1-2, is GAGVSQTPSNKVTEKGKYVELRCDPISGHTALYWYRQSLGQGPEFLIYFQGTGAADDSGLPNDRFFAVRPEGSVSTLKIQRTERGDSAVYLCASSSEGTVNYGYTFGSGTRLTVV.